These 15 T cell receptor beta chains were all obtained from the same sample, sequenced in a study of blood T cells in healthy people across ages. Primed by a sample-barcoded 5' primer and a J-beta primer mix, a second PCR proceeded for 7 to 11 cycles. A single record per CDR3 protein comes from TCRdb applying MiXCR to the 5' RACE reads. The sample yields about 280,000 distinct CDR3 sequences, about 25% seen once. Sequencing input: blood. These receptors were collected from a woman aged 70-85 years in good health.

CDR3 coding DNA: TGTGCCAGCAGTACCGGGACAGGGGGAGGCTACACCTTC. This sequence encodes CASSTGTGGGYTF. The V and J genes are TRBV6-5 and TRBJ1-2, with 11 nucleotides matching TRBD1. J lost 8 bases, V lost 5 bases, and 4 bases had no gene match. The CDR3 contains 13 residues. Germline values: CDR1 MNHEY, CDR2 SVGAGI.

The J gene is TRBJ1-4, the V gene TRBV20-1; maybe TRBD1 (6 bases). There are 14 residues in the CDR3. V was pared by 6 bases and J by 4 bases, with 15 bases between. Germline assignment: CDR1 DFQATT and CDR2 SNEGSKA (reference sequence). The CDR3 sequence is CSARPGVNNEKLFF. The CDR3 nucleotides read TGCAGTGCCAGACCAGGGGTTAATAATGAAAAACTGTTTTTT.

This clonotype was picked up one time. The rearrangement uses TRBV7-8 and TRBJ2-7; D unresolved. Germline values: CDR1 SGHVS, CDR2 FQNEAQ. The CDR3 runs to 18 residues. V was pared by 5 bases and J by 2 bases, with 25 bases between. CDR3 in amino acids: CASSPNRIETTVTYEQYF. CDR3 sequence (DNA): TGTGCCAGCAGCCCCAACCGAATCGAGACAACCGTAACCTACGAGCAGTACTTC.

This chain joins TRBV28 and TRBJ1-5; perhaps TRBD1 as D (5 bases). The CDR3 runs 16 residues. V lost 5 bases and J lost 0, with 14 bases in between. CDR1 and CDR2 (germline): MDHEN, SYDVKM. The CDR3 region is CASSDTGTASNQPQHF. As DNA, the CDR3 is TGTGCCAGCAGTGACACCGGGACGGCTAGCAATCAGCCCCAGCATTTT. Full variable domain (missing parts from reference TRBV28 and TRBJ1-5): DVKVTQSSRYLVKRTGEKVFLECVQDMDHENMFWYRQDPGLGLRLIYFSYDVKMKEKGDIPEGYSVSREKKERFSLILESASTNQTSMYLCASSDTGTASNQPQHFGDGTRLSIL.

This clonotype has just a few counts. The chain carries TRBV20-1 and TRBJ2-1; TRBD2 matches 7 bases. Germline CDR1 reads DFQATT; CDR2 reads SNEGSKA (reference sequence). This CDR3 is built from 15 residues. V lost 4 bases and J lost 0; bases outside the gene matches: 6. CDR3 nucleotides: TGCAGTGCTACCAGGCGGGAGCGCTCCTACAATGAGCAGTTCTTC. Translation: CSATRRERSYNEQFF.

This chain connects TRBV10-2 to TRBJ2-2; no definite D call. V gave up 0 bases and J gave up 2 bases, with 10 bases separating them. CDR3 length: 16 amino acids. The germline gives CDR1 WSHSY, CDR2 SAAADI. The CDR3 nucleotides are TGCGCCAGCAGTGAGTCGTCAGCTCCTAACACCGGGGAGCTGTTTTTT. Its translation: CASSESSAPNTGELFF.

V gene TRBV4-1 combines with J gene TRBJ2-7; D perhaps matches TRBD1 (5 bases). Germline-derived CDR1 and CDR2 are MGHRA and YSYEKL. V shed 4 bases and J shed 0 bases, with 13 bases lying between them. There are 15 residues in the CDR3. This chain's CDR3 is CASSPRGWDSYEQYF. As DNA, the CDR3 is TGCGCCAGCAGCCCAAGGGGTTGGGACTCCTACGAGCAGTACTTC.

This clonotype appeared many times. The J gene is TRBJ2-2, the V gene TRBV4-3; 12 nucleotides match TRBD2. The junction had 5 bases not matched to a gene; V was cut back by 0 bases and J by 3 bases. Germline V gene sequence: CDR1 LGHNA, CDR2 YSLEER. This CDR3 spans 18 amino acids. The CDR3 sequence is CASSQDRTSGTDTGELFF. In DNA form, the CDR3 reads TGCGCCAGCAGCCAAGATCGGACTAGCGGGACTGACACCGGGGAGCTGTTTTTT.

This clonotype showed up just a few times. The V gene is TRBV27, the J gene TRBJ2-5, with D perhaps matching TRBD2 (5 bases). The DNA end is a closer match to TRBJ2-1, so the J assignment may be wrong. This CDR3 is built from 14 residues. Per germline, CDR1 MNHEY and CDR2 SMNVEV (reference sequence). The CDR3 DNA sequence: TGTGCCAGCAGTTTATTACCTAGCAACAATGAGCAGTTCTTC. It translates to CASSLLPSNNEQFF.

This clonotype was found a few times. V is TRBV12-3 or TRBV12-4 and J is TRBJ2-1; D might be TRBD1 (6 bases). This CDR3 has 15 residues. The ends were cut back, 5 bases at V and 6 bases at J, with 17 bases in the middle. The CDR3 loop reads CASSPAGEGVNEQFF. The CDR3 nucleotides read TGTGCCAGCAGTCCCGCGGGTGAGGGGGTCAATGAGCAGTTCTTC.

The gene calls are TRBV9 and TRBJ2-5; the match to TRBD2 covers 9 bases. The J call may be in error: the DNA end matches TRBJ2-7 better. Per the germline V gene, CDR1 is SGDLS and CDR2 is YYNGEE. The CDR3 totals 16 residues. The CDR3 region has the DNA TGTGCCAGCAGCGCCTCCGGGACTAGCCTTTCCTACGAGCAGTACTTC. As protein: CASSASGTSLSYEQYF.

With respect to this clonotype: A junction boundary mismatches the germline segment, possibly from a read error. The chain is built from TRBV29-1 and TRBJ2-5; TRBD2 matches at 13 bases. Germline-derived CDR1 and CDR2 are SQVTM and ANQGSEA. The CDR3 totals 15 residues. CDR3 sequence: CSVLGLAGPQDTQYF. The CDR3 nucleotides are TGCAGCGTCCTGGGACTAGCGGGACCCCAAGACACCCAGTACTTC.

The J gene is TRBJ2-6, the V gene TRBV27; D unresolved. V was trimmed by 5 bases and J by 0 bases, leaving 11 bases between them. This CDR3 region has 16 residues. Germline V gene data show CDR1 as MNHEY and CDR2 as SMNVEV (reference sequence). The CDR3 DNA sequence: TGTGCCAGCAGTCAGTTCCGTGCCTCTGGGGCCAACGTCCTGACTTTC. It codes for CASSQFRASGANVLTF.

This clonotype occurred a few times. The chain employs TRBV12-3 or TRBV12-4 and TRBJ2-7; D remains unclear. The V end lost 6 bases, the J end lost 7 bases, and 13 bases lay between the germline ends. The CDR3 runs 12 residues. The CDR3 here is CASSDTRWEQYF. DNA for the CDR3: TGTGCCAGCAGCGATACACGGTGGGAGCAGTACTTC.

This clonotype turned up a few times. The genes are TRBV15 and TRBJ2-5; D not certain. TRBJ2-1 matches the DNA end more closely, so the J call is doubtful. Germline assignment: CDR1 LNHNV and CDR2 YYDKDF (reference sequence). This CDR3 is 13 amino acids long. CDR3 in amino acids: CATHEINRGQQFF. CDR3 coding DNA: TGTGCCACCCATGAGATCAACCGCGGACAGCAGTTCTTC.